The text below deals with one T cell receptor beta chain. The specificity of this receptor is unknown. Per-base qualities were not stored, and no clone one base away is much larger. These data are taken from a study of OX40 agonist ivuxolimab in advanced cancers. Background on the whole study: Ivuxolimab was an agonistic, fully human IgG2 monoclonal antibody directed against OX40 (CD134), a costimulatory receptor. Intravenous ivuxolimab was administered to patients every 2 weeks at six dose levels: 0.01, 0.1, 0.3, 1.5, 3 and 10 mg/kg. Of the roughly 50 dose-escalation patients, hepatocellular carcinoma was present in about 20, melanoma in roughly 15, renal cell carcinoma in 9 and head and neck cancer in 9. In the dose-escalation cohort, 70% to 85% of patients were male, and the mean age was approximately 64 years, with a range of 23 to 79. Patients were allowed to have had prior anti-PD-1, anti-PD-L1 or anti-CTLA-4 therapy, and 40% to 45% of the dose-escalation patients had previously received checkpoint inhibitors. Three dose-escalation patients achieved partial responses, one with hepatocellular carcinoma and two with cutaneous melanoma. The purpose of peripheral TCRbeta sequencing was to test whether ivuxolimab changed TCR sequence diversity and led to clonal T-cell expansion. The paper reports the monotherapy dose-escalation portion (N of about 54 patients) of the phase I ivuxolimab trial.

Here is what the overall study found, with its caveats: On average, CD8+ T cells showed more expanded clones than CD4+ T cells after ivuxolimab. Low levels of normalized T-cell clonal expansion were also seen in some patients who did not respond. In partial responders in the 0.1-3.0 mg/kg groups, normalized peripheral clonal expansion was found to be among the lowest, especially among CD8+ T cells. At doses from 0.1 to 3.0 mg/kg, clonal expansion was seen in both CD4+ and CD8+ blood T cells between baseline and week 6. Antigen specificity was not determined for the clonally expanded peripheral T cells.

Genomic DNA was extracted from sorted cells for sequencing of the TCRbeta CDR3 region. The immunoSEQ Assay was used for sequencing of TCRbeta CDR3 regions. In TCRdb, the immuneACCESS table is reduced to in-frame sequences with V and J assigned. These tables do not hold every clone; where another copy was compared, an unresolved V gene accounts for under half, and the others remain unexplained. The sample profile shows 55,000 to 80,000 clones; about 92% of them were found once. 0.55% to 0.8% of the sample comes from the top ten. The CDR3 sequence holds 13 residues, the cysteine and phenylalanine included. The only DNA kept is the CDR3, 39 bases in frame from the first base. V is clipped by 8 bases and J by 2 bases, and the sequence between their germline boundaries is 9 bases long. Via the germline V gene, CDR1 is ENHRY and CDR2 SYGVKD. Patients with a history of autoimmune disease or receiving systemic immunosuppression were excluded from the trial. Peripheral blood for TCR sequencing was drawn from every dose cohort at baseline, at cycle 4 day 1 and at cycle 7 day 1. The samples were drawn from a first-in-human, open-label, multicenter phase I dose-escalation trial of ivuxolimab. Adults with locally advanced or metastatic melanoma, renal cell carcinoma, hepatocellular carcinoma or head and neck squamous cell carcinoma were enrolled in the trial. CD4+ and CD8+ T cells were sorted separately from peripheral blood before TCR sequencing.

This material consisted of CD4+ or CD8+ T cells sorted from blood, taken in a trial of the OX40 agonist ivuxolimab. The rearrangement combines TRBV10-3 with TRBJ2-2; the D call is tentative, TRBD1 or TRBD2, as each matches 5 bases. The clonotype was recovered from an adult with an advanced solid tumor such as melanoma, head and neck, liver or kidney cancer. The DNA sequence is as follows: TGTGCCATCCGGGACGGAAACACCGGGGAGCTGTTTTTT. The encoded protein is CAIRDGNTGELFF.